One sample yielded the 11 T cell receptor beta chains listed below, sequenced in a study of identical twins. TCRdb re-derived calls from the 5' RACE reads in MiXCR, one entry per CDR3 protein. The sample carries about 700,000 distinct CDR3 sequences, around 5.7% recorded once. The sequencing sample was made of naive T cells sorted from blood. The receptors come from a man aged 18 to 35 in good health.

This clonotype was recorded at least ten times. The chain has TRBV9 and TRBJ2-3, with 8 bases that match TRBD2. Per germline, CDR1 SGDLS and CDR2 YYNGEE. V lost 4 bases and J lost 3; bases outside the gene matches: 7. CDR3 length: 15 residues. The CDR3 sequence: CASSRAGVGTDTQYF. In nucleotides, the CDR3 is TGTGCCAGCAGCCGAGCGGGAGTTGGTACAGATACGCAGTATTTT.

This clonotype was recorded many times. The chain links TRBV5-1 to TRBJ1-3; D call uncertain. The CDR3 is 15 residues long. With 0 bases removed from V and 2 bases from J, the gap between germline ends came to 9 bases. From germline, CDR1 is SGHRS and CDR2 YFSETQ. The CDR3 region has the DNA TGCGCCAGCAGCTTGGCCGGCCGGGCTGGAAACACCATATATTTT. It yields the protein CASSLAGRAGNTIYF.

The chain uses TRBV2 and TRBJ1-1; 8 positions match TRBD1. J gave up 4 bases and V 7 bases, and 8 bases lay outside the gene matches. CDR1 SNHLY and CDR2 FYNNEI come from the germline V gene. The CDR3 contains 14 residues. In DNA form, the CDR3 reads TGTGCCAGCACCCCGGACAGGGTAGGCACTGAAGCTTTCTTT. Its protein product is CASTPDRVGTEAFF.

This clonotype was observed at least ten times. The J gene is TRBJ2-2, the V gene TRBV18; D unresolved. V lost 1 base and J 1 base, leaving 7 bases between the germline ends. The CDR3 has 15 amino acids. Germline lookup yields CDR1 KGHSH and CDR2 LQKENI. CDR3 residues: CASSPRRQNTGELFF. CDR3 coding DNA: TGTGCCAGCTCACCACGGCGGCAGAACACCGGGGAGCTGTTTTTT.

The V call is TRBV11-1, the J call TRBJ1-2, with no clear D. V was clipped by 5 bases and J by 0 bases, with 22 bases between them. This CDR3 spans 18 amino acids. Germline V gives CDR1 SGHAT, CDR2 FQDESV (reference sequence). The CDR3 loop reads CASSQSKTLRPSNYGYTF. CDR3 bases: TGTGCCAGCAGCCAATCGAAAACCTTGCGACCTTCTAACTATGGCTACACCTTC. Looking up the rest from reference TRBV11-1 and TRBJ1-2 gives the full variable domain: EAEVAQSPRYKITEKSQAVAFWCDPISGHATLYWYRQILGQGPELLVQFQDESVVDDSQLPKDRFSAERLKGVDSTLKIQPAELGDSAMYLCASSQSKTLRPSNYGYTFGSGTRLTVV.

This clonotype came up a few times. The V call is TRBV24-1, the J call TRBJ2-3; D unresolved. Germline values: CDR1 KGHDR, CDR2 SFDVKD. The V and J ends lost 0 bases and 4 bases respectively, with 4 bases between them. This CDR3 comprises 13 residues. CDR3 amino acids: CATSDLRADTQYF. The CDR3 DNA is TGTGCCACCAGTGATTTGCGAGCAGATACGCAGTATTTT.

As for this clonotype: A much larger clone lies one base from this, so it may be a read error. The chain has TRBV5-1 and TRBJ1-6; TRBD1 might be the D (5 bases). The CDR3 length is 16 residues. The germline V gene encodes CDR1 SGHRS and CDR2 YFSETQ. CDR3 nucleotide sequence: TGCGCCAGCAGCCCTTCCGGGACGGTGAGGAATTCATCCCTCCACTTT. It translates to CASSPSGTVRNSSLHF.

Ten or more counts support this clonotype. The chain combines TRBV12-3 or TRBV12-4 with TRBJ2-1; the D call may be TRBD1 or TRBD2 (7 bases each). The CDR3 sequence is 16 residues long. Trimming shortened V by 5 bases and J by 8 bases, and 22 bases separated the two germline ends. The CDR3 region is CASSVESSGQGDEQFF. The CDR3 bases are TGTGCCAGCAGTGTCGAATCTAGCGGCCAGGGGGATGAGCAGTTCTTC.

The sample holds a few counts of this clonotype. The chain employs TRBV7-9 and TRBJ2-2; a possible D gene is TRBD1 (6 bases). Between the trimmed V and J ends, which lost 7 bases and 4 bases, there was a span of 16 bases. The CDR3 is 15 residues long. The germline CDR1 and CDR2 sequences are SEHNR and FQNEAQ (reference sequence). As DNA, the CDR3 is TGTGCCAGCACCCTCGAGACAGGATTCACCGGGGAGCTGTTTTTT. It translates to CASTLETGFTGELFF.

The chain couples TRBV11-2 to TRBJ2-7, with D perhaps assigned TRBD1 or TRBD2 (5 bases each). Germline CDR1 is SGHAT and CDR2 is FQNNGV. Trimming stripped 0 bases from V and 2 bases from J, with 14 bases between. The CDR3 loop spans 16 amino acids. CDR3 sequence reads: CASSLEAGTAPYEQYV. CDR3 nucleotide sequence: TGTGCCAGCAGCTTAGAAGCCGGGACGGCCCCCTACGAGCAGTACGTC.

The chain recombines TRBV2 with TRBJ1-5, with 7 positions matching TRBD1. The length of the CDR3 is 15 residues. Germline assignment: CDR1 SNHLY and CDR2 FYNNEI. The J segment lost 6 bases and the V segment lost 6 bases, leaving 11 bases of the junction unmatched. CDR3 region: CASRPTGATIQPQHF. The CDR3 nucleotides read TGTGCCAGCAGGCCTACAGGGGCAACTATTCAGCCCCAGCATTTT.